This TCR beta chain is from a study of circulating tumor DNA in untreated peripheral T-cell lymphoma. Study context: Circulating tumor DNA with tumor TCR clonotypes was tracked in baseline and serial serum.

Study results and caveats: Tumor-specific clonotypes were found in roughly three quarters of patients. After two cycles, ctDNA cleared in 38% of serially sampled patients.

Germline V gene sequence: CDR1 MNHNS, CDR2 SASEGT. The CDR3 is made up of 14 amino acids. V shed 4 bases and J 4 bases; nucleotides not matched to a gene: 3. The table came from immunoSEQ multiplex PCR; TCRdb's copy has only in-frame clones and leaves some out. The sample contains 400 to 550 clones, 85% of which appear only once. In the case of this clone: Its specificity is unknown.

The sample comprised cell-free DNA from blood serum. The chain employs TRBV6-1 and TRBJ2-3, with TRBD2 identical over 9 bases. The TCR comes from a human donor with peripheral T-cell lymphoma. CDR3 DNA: TGTGCCAGCAGTGGCGGGGGGGCTCCAGATACGCAGTATTTT. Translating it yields CASSGGGAPDTQYF.